A single sample gave rise to the 25 T cell receptor beta chains below, sequenced in a study of shared clonotypes between healthy human individuals. The table came from immunoSEQ multiplex PCR; TCRdb's copy has only in-frame clones and leaves some out. The sample yields 2.3 million or so clones, over 90% seen once. Sequencing used naive CD4+ T cells from PBMCs. Described subset: CD45RA+ positively selected. These TCRs come from a young man in good health. Some clones in this sample may be carry-over from other donors' samples.

CDR3 DNA sequence: TGTGCCAGCAGTGATGCAGGGCCTAATGAAAAACTGTTTTTT. This gives the protein CASSDAGPNEKLFF. This chain uses TRBV2 with TRBJ1-4, with D maybe TRBD1 (5 bases). Trimming cost V 3 bases and J 3 bases, with 8 bases left between them. Germline V gene lookup returns CDR1 SNHLY and CDR2 FYNNEI. The CDR3 is 14 amino acids.

The chain is built from TRBV5-1 and TRBJ2-7; tentatively, D is TRBD2 (5 bases). Trimming removed 0 bases from V and 0 bases from J, with 10 bases in between. This CDR3 is 15 amino acids long. Germline V gives CDR1 SGHRS, CDR2 YFSETQ. Written as DNA, the CDR3 is TGCGCCAGCAGCTTGGCAGCGGTCAACTCCTACGAGCAGTACTTC. Translation gives CASSLAAVNSYEQYF. Full variable domain (rest looked up from reference TRBV5-1 and TRBJ2-7): KAGVTQTPRYLIKTRGQQVTLSCSPISGHRSVSWYQQTPGQGLQFLFEYFSETQRNKGNFPGRFSGRQFSNSRSEMNVSTLELGDSALYLCASSLAAVNSYEQYFGPGTRLTVT.

This sequence joins TRBV28 and TRBJ1-3; TRBD1 might be the D (5 bases). Germline V lookup: CDR1 MDHEN, CDR2 SYDVKM. V dropped 8 bases and J dropped 0 bases, with 14 bases sitting between them. CDR3 length equals 15 residues. The CDR3 loop is CASGRGLGSGNTIYF. CDR3 nucleotide sequence: TGTGCCAGCGGAAGGGGCCTTGGCTCTGGAAACACCATATATTTT.

The rearrangement uses TRBV9 and TRBJ2-5, with D unresolved. There are 13 residues in the CDR3. Germline assignment: CDR1 SGDLS and CDR2 YYNGEE. V was pared by 3 bases and J by 2 bases, with 8 bases between. The CDR3 spells CASSEAVQETQYF. DNA for the CDR3: TGTGCCAGCAGCGAGGCAGTTCAAGAGACCCAGTACTTC.

The CDR3 nucleotides are TGTGCCAGCAGCGCGGGGACAGGGGATCAGCCCCAGCATTTT. Amino acid sequence: CASSAGTGDQPQHF. This rearrangement joins TRBV9 to TRBJ1-5, with TRBD1 matching over 10 bases. The CDR3 contains 14 residues. Trimming took 3 bases from V and 5 from J; bases not matched to a gene: 2. Germline V gene data show CDR1 as SGDLS and CDR2 as YYNGEE.

The rearrangement uses TRBV28 and TRBJ1-2; 7 bases are shared with TRBD1. V dropped 5 bases and J dropped 6; count of bases not matched to a gene: 6. The CDR3 consists of 13 residues. Germline-derived CDR1 and CDR2 are MDHEN and SYDVKM. The CDR3 reads CASSPGGRNGYTF. CDR3 bases: TGTGCCAGCAGTCCAGGGGGTAGGAATGGCTACACCTTC.

The J gene is TRBJ1-1, the V gene TRBV30; no firm D call. Germline-derived CDR1 and CDR2 are GTSNPN and SVGIG (reference sequence). Between the trimmed V and J ends, which lost 1 base and 1 base, there was a span of 7 bases. The CDR3 consists of 13 residues. CDR3: CAWSGPTNTEAFF. In DNA form, the CDR3 reads TGTGCCTGGAGTGGGCCGACGAACACTGAAGCTTTCTTT.

This clone occurred once. The chain employs TRBV6-5 and TRBJ1-2, with a weak D call TRBD1 (6 bases). The CDR3 runs 15 residues. Germline CDR1 MNHEY, CDR2 SVGAGI. V was cut by 6 bases and J by 7 bases, with 21 bases left in between. CDR3 region: CASRRTGTGKGGYTF. In DNA form, the CDR3 reads TGTGCCAGCAGGAGAACAGGCACAGGGAAGGGTGGCTACACCTTC.

The gene calls are TRBV19 and TRBJ2-2; TRBD1 is a possible D gene (6 bases). The CDR3 has 15 residues. V gave up 10 bases and J gave up 4 bases, with 19 bases separating them. Germline loops: CDR1 LNHDA, CDR2 SQIVND (reference sequence). The CDR3, as DNA: TGTGCCACCGGGACAAGGGGCAGTGGCACCGGGGAGCTGTTTTTT. It translates to CATGTRGSGTGELFF.

This chain uses TRBV9 with TRBJ2-7; possible D gene TRBD1, 5 bases. Germline V lookup: CDR1 SGDLS, CDR2 YYNGEE. The CDR3 spans 12 residues. V dropped 2 bases and J dropped 7 bases, with 10 bases sitting between them. The CDR3 coding sequence is TGTGCCAGCAGCGTCACTTCAGGGGAGCAGTACTTC. It codes for CASSVTSGEQYF.

This chain uses TRBV2 with TRBJ1-3; no definite D call. CDR3 size: 15 residues. Trimming took off 6 bases at V and 0 bases at J, with 12 bases between the two ends. CDR1 is SNHLY, CDR2 FYNNEI, per germline. CDR3 bases: TGTGCCAGCAGCCCCGATATCGGCTCTGGAAACACCATATATTTT. Translated, it gives CASSPDIGSGNTIYF.

The J gene is TRBJ2-3, the V gene TRBV5-1, with TRBD2 matching 8 bases. With 1 base clipped from V and 1 base from J, the junction kept 2 bases outside the gene matches. The CDR3 is 15 residues long. CDR1 SGHRS and CDR2 YFSETQ come from the germline V gene. CDR3 region: CASSLMTSGTDTQYF. The CDR3 region has the DNA TGCGCCAGCAGCTTGATGACTAGCGGCACAGATACGCAGTATTTT.

CDR3 nucleotides: TGCAGCGTCCCGGGGAGCGGGTACGAGCAGTACTTC. It specifies CSVPGSGYEQYF. This chain uses TRBV29-1 with TRBJ2-7; D may be TRBD2 (6 bases). Germline V gives CDR1 SQVTM, CDR2 ANQGSEA. V lost 6 bases to trimming and J lost 4 bases, with 13 bases between them. This CDR3 contains 12 residues.

The V call is TRBV7-8, the J call TRBJ2-7, with no clear D. V was cut by 4 bases and J by 4 bases, with 14 bases left in between. This CDR3 region has 14 residues. Germline CDR1 is SGHVS and CDR2 is FQNEAQ. CDR3 in DNA: TGTGCCAGCAGCTCCCGGGTAGGGTGGTACGAGCAGTACTTC. It codes for CASSSRVGWYEQYF.

The CDR3 reads CASSPLGTDSNQPQHF. The CDR3 DNA reads TGCGCCAGCAGCCCGCTCGGGACAGACAGCAATCAGCCCCAGCATTTT. The chain combines TRBV5-1 with TRBJ1-5; 7 bases are a match to TRBD1. This CDR3 has 16 amino acids. Looked up from germline, CDR1 is SGHRS and CDR2 is YFSETQ. V dropped 4 bases and J dropped 1; count of bases not matched to a gene: 8.

The chain links TRBV2 to TRBJ1-4; 9 nucleotides match TRBD1. The CDR3 covers 15 residues. The V gene's germline CDR1 is SNHLY and CDR2 FYNNEI. V was pared by 3 bases and J by 5 bases, with 4 bases of the junction left unmatched. The CDR3 loop is CASSDQDRGNEKLFF. The CDR3 DNA reads TGTGCCAGCAGTGACCAGGACAGGGGAAATGAAAAACTGTTTTTT.

This rearrangement joins TRBV2 to TRBJ2-7; D remains ambiguous. Germline V gene sequence: CDR1 SNHLY, CDR2 FYNNEI. The CDR3 has 13 amino acids. V was cut by 4 bases and J by 3 bases, with 10 bases left in between. DNA of the CDR3: TGTGCCAGCAGTGGGTCAGACCTCTACGAGCAGTACTTC. Translating it yields CASSGSDLYEQYF.

The rearrangement links TRBV6-5 to TRBJ2-2, with TRBD2 identical over 9 bases. CDR3 length: 15 residues. Germline V gives CDR1 MNHEY, CDR2 SVGAGI. With V trimmed by 6 bases and J by 5 bases, 7 bases remained unmatched. The CDR3 region has the DNA TGTGCCAGCAGGGCACGCGGGAGGGGGACCGGGGAGCTGTTTTTT. It specifies CASRARGRGTGELFF.

The genes are TRBV7-3 and TRBJ2-2, with D unresolved. CDR1 SGHTA and CDR2 FQGTGA come from the germline V gene. CDR3 length: 15 amino acids. Trimming shortened V by 0 bases and J by 5 bases, and 10 bases separated the two germline ends. The CDR3 bases are TGTGCCAGCAGCTTAACTCCTCCCGGTACCGGGGAGCTGTTTTTT. Protein product: CASSLTPPGTGELFF.

This clone came up once. The chain employs TRBV11-2 and TRBJ2-7, with 10 bases lining up with TRBD2. Germline V lookup: CDR1 SGHAT, CDR2 FQNNGV. This CDR3 region has 15 residues. Trimming cost V 5 bases and J 2 bases; bases outside gene matches: 6. CDR3 nucleotide sequence: TGTGCCAGCAGCCCTAGGACTAGCGGAGCCTACGAGCAGTACTTC. Amino acid sequence: CASSPRTSGAYEQYF.

A word on this clone: Other nucleotide sequences from this sample produce the same CDR3. The CDR3 bases are TGTGCCAGCAGCCGGACTAGCGGGAGTTACAATGAGCAGTTCTTC. It encodes CASSRTSGSYNEQFF. V is TRBV9 and J is TRBJ2-1; 13 nucleotides match TRBD2. The V segment lost 4 bases and the J segment 4 bases; nucleotides outside the gene matches: 2. CDR3 size: 15 residues. Germline assignment: CDR1 SGDLS and CDR2 YYNGEE.

This chain links TRBV5-1 with TRBJ2-3, with 8 bases fitting TRBD2. Germline V gene lookup returns CDR1 SGHRS and CDR2 YFSETQ. The V and J ends lost 0 bases and 2 bases, in that order; junction bases with no gene match: 8. There are 17 residues in the CDR3. This CDR3 reads CASSLGGAGGDTDTQYF. The CDR3 coding sequence is TGCGCCAGCAGCTTGGGTGGTGCGGGAGGAGACACAGATACGCAGTATTTT.

This chain uses TRBV7-2 with TRBJ1-3, with 10 bases fitting TRBD1. V dropped 0 bases and J dropped 8; count of bases not matched to a gene: 10. Germline values: CDR1 SGHTA, CDR2 FQGNSA. The CDR3 consists of 17 residues. The CDR3 coding sequence is TGTGCCAGCAGCTTAGCGCTTGGCGGGACAGGGGATGACACCATATATTTT. Amino acid sequence: CASSLALGGTGDDTIYF.

V and J are TRBV14 and TRBJ2-5; the match to TRBD1 covers 7 bases. With V trimmed by 3 bases and J by 5 bases, 6 bases remained unmatched. Germline V CDR1 and CDR2: SGHDN, FVKESK. The CDR3 consists of 14 residues. This CDR3 reads CASSHRGGAETQYF. CDR3 DNA sequence: TGTGCCAGCAGCCATCGAGGGGGCGCTGAGACCCAGTACTTC.

J is TRBJ1-2 and V is TRBV4-3; D perhaps matches TRBD1 (6 bases). Germline loops: CDR1 LGHNA, CDR2 YSLEER. The CDR3 covers 15 residues. V lost 0 bases to trimming and J lost 4 bases, with 12 bases between them. The CDR3 loop is CASSQDEGGPYGYTF. The CDR3 bases are TGCGCCAGCAGCCAAGATGAGGGGGGCCCCTATGGCTACACCTTC.